This T cell receptor beta chain was documented in a study of blood T cells in healthy people across ages. Study-wide results and caveats: Long-lived donors exceeded aged donors in naive CD4+ cells and diversity.

Trimming cost V 1 base and J 4 bases, with 13 bases left between them. The CDR3 spans 15 residues. CDR1 MNHNS and CDR2 SASEGT come from the germline V gene. Together with a sample-barcoded 5' primer, a J-beta primer mix was included in a second PCR lasting about 7 to 11 cycles. TCRdb re-called the 5' RACE reads through MiXCR, storing one row per CDR3 protein. The sample holds roughly 640,000 distinct CDR3 sequences, about 30% seen once. Of note for this clonotype: Its cognate antigen is unknown.

Sequencing input: blood. This chain joins TRBV6-1 and TRBJ1-2, with D unclear. The receptor's source is a woman of 80 years or more in good health. CDR3: CASSEGGVLVYGYTF. The CDR3 DNA follows: TGTGCCAGCAGTGAAGGCGGGGTTCTGGTCTATGGCTACACCTTC.